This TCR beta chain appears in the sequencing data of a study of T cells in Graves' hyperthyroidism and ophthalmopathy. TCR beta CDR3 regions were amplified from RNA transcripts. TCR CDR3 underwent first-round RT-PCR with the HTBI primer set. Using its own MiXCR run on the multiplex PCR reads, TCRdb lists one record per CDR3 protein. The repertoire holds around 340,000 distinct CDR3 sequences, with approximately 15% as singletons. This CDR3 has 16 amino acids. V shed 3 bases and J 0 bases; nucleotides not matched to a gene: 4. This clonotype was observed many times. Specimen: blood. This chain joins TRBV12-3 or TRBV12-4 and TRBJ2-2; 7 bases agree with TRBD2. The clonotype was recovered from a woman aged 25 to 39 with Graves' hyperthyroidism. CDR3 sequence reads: CASSFAGVTNTGELFF. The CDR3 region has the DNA TGTGCCAGCAGTTTTGCGGGAGTGACGAACACCGGGGAGCTGTTTTTT.